Following are 20 T cell receptor beta chains from one sample sequenced in a study of T cell responses to AZD1222 COVID-19 vaccine. TCRdb's table, derived via immunoSEQ multiplex PCR, lists solely in-frame clones and lacks some. The sample comprises fewer than 110,000 clones, about 90% of which are singletons, and 6.6% rests with the top ten. The material sequenced was peripheral blood, taken on day 0 of AZD1222 vaccination. The receptors shown here come from an adult in good health.

The chain links TRBV7-9 to TRBJ1-6, with D possibly being TRBD1 (5 bases). From germline, CDR1 is SEHNR and CDR2 FQNEAQ (reference sequence). The V gene lost 4 bases and the J gene lost 8 bases, with 21 bases spanning the gap. This CDR3 is 17 amino acids long. The CDR3 nucleotides read TGTGCCAGCAGCTCCGGGGGGGGTCCGGTAGGTGATTCACCCCTCCACTTT. Translated: CASSSGGGPVGDSPLHF.

This clone has only one observation. The chain recombines TRBV7-3 with TRBJ2-2; 15 nucleotides agree with TRBD2. CDR1 and CDR2 (germline): SGHTA, FQGTGA. The CDR3 is 19 amino acids. V was pared by 3 bases and J by 5 bases, with 10 bases of the junction left unmatched. The CDR3 DNA reads as TGTGCCAGCAGCTTTGGAGGACTAGCGGGAGGGCCAGGTACCGGGGAGCTGTTTTTT. Translated: CASSFGGLAGGPGTGELFF.

V usage is TRBV21-1 and J usage is TRBJ2-5; TRBD2 is taken as the D call from the table, unchecked against the DNA. TRBV21-1 is a known pseudogene. This CDR3 spans 15 amino acids. The CDR3 loop is CASSKVVVRSGTQYF. The CDR3 DNA reads as TGTGCCAGCAGCAAAGTAGTCGTCCGATCGGGGACCCAGTACTTC.

V usage is TRBV28 and J usage is TRBJ1-5, with 7 bases fitting TRBD1. The CDR3 is 14 amino acids. Germline trimming cut 6 bases from V and 5 bases from J; bases unmatched to any gene: 7. Germline V gene sequence: CDR1 MDHEN, CDR2 SYDVKM. CDR3 sequence: CASSSGQRDQPQHF. In DNA form, the CDR3 reads TGTGCCAGCAGCTCGGGACAGAGGGATCAGCCCCAGCATTTT.

This clone came up once. CDR3: CASSYPQTGGSYEQYF. CDR3 nucleotides: TGTGCCAGCAGCTACCCCCAGACAGGGGGATCCTACGAGCAGTACTTC. The rearrangement uses TRBV7-9 and TRBJ2-7, with 9 bases that match TRBD1. CDR3 length: 16 residues. V gave up 4 bases and J gave up 1 base; unmatched junction bases: 8. Germline V gene sequence: CDR1 SEHNR, CDR2 FQNEAQ (reference sequence).

This clone has more than one count but fewer than ten. This chain links TRBV30 with TRBJ1-1; 7 bases fit TRBD1. CDR1 and CDR2 from the germline V gene are GTSNPN and SVGIG (reference sequence). CDR3 length: 14 residues. J was trimmed by 7 bases and V by 3 bases; bases with no gene match: 11. CDR3 in amino acids: CAWRGLTGKNEAFF. DNA for the CDR3: TGTGCCTGGAGGGGTTTGACAGGGAAAAATGAAGCTTTCTTT.

The chain is built from TRBV11-3 and TRBJ2-3, with D possibly being TRBD1 (5 bases). The V gene lost 4 bases and the J gene lost 4 bases, with 18 bases spanning the gap. This CDR3 has 16 residues. Germline V gene lookup returns CDR1 SGHNT and CDR2 YENEEA. The CDR3 spells CASSWGAQGVPDTQYF. CDR3 nucleotide sequence: TGTGCCAGCAGCTGGGGCGCCCAGGGCGTCCCAGATACGCAGTATTTT.

The chain uses TRBV5-8 and TRBJ1-5; D not resolved. The CDR3 totals 14 residues. Germline V gene data show CDR1 as SGHTS and CDR2 as YDEGEE. Trimming stripped 4 bases from V and 5 bases from J, with 13 bases between. The DNA for the CDR3 is TGTGCCAGCAGCCCCGGGAGTGCTCATCAGCCCCAGCATTTT. Protein sequence: CASSPGSAHQPQHF.

The chain employs TRBV5-5 and TRBJ1-3; 9 nucleotides agree with TRBD1. CDR1 is SGHKS and CDR2 is YYEKEE in the germline V gene (reference sequence). V dropped 0 bases and J dropped 4; count of bases not matched to a gene: 2. The CDR3 spans 15 residues. CDR3 in DNA: TGTGCCAGCAGCTTGGTCACAGGGGGCGGAAACACCATATATTTT. Residues: CASSLVTGGGNTIYF.

The chain employs TRBV24-1 and TRBJ1-2; TRBD1 matches at 8 bases. Germline-derived CDR1 and CDR2 are KGHDR and SFDVKD. Germline trimming cut 0 bases from V and 6 bases from J; bases unmatched to any gene: 2. This CDR3 comprises 14 residues. The DNA for the CDR3 is TGTGCCACCAGTGATTTGCGGACAGGGCATGGCTACACCTTC. This gives the protein CATSDLRTGHGYTF.

The V and J genes are TRBV30 and TRBJ1-3; possibly TRBD1 for D (5 bases). This CDR3 spans 15 amino acids. V lost 0 bases to trimming and J lost 2 bases, with 11 bases between them. Per the germline V gene, CDR1 is GTSNPN and CDR2 is SVGIG (reference sequence). In DNA, the CDR3 is TGTGCCTGGAGTGTCGGGGGAGCAGCTGGAAACACCATATATTTT. This codes for CAWSVGGAAGNTIYF.

This rearrangement joins TRBV2 to TRBJ2-6, with no clear D. V was cut by 3 bases and J by 0 bases, with 6 bases left in between. In germline, CDR1 is SNHLY, CDR2 FYNNEI. This CDR3 contains 15 residues. CDR3 DNA: TGTGCCAGCAGTGACACCGTCTCTGGGGCCAACGTCCTGACTTTC. Its protein product is CASSDTVSGANVLTF. Drawing the rest from reference TRBV2 and TRBJ2-6, the complete variable domain is EPEVTQTPSHQVTQMGQEVILRCVPISNHLYFYWYRQILGQKVEFLVSFYNNEISEKSEIFDDQFSVERPDGSNFTLKIRSTKLEDSAMYFCASSDTVSGANVLTFGAGSRLTVL.

The sample holds one count of this clone. This chain uses TRBV5-1 with TRBJ2-5, with 10 bases fitting TRBD2. Trimming cost V 0 bases and J 1 base; bases outside gene matches: 3. The germline CDR1 and CDR2 sequences are SGHRS and YFSETQ. There are 16 residues in the CDR3. The CDR3 DNA is TGCGCCAGCAGCTTGGGGGTAGCGGGGGGCCAAGAGACCCAGTACTTC. This sequence encodes CASSLGVAGGQETQYF.

This chain connects TRBV7-3 to TRBJ2-2; weak D call: TRBD2 (6 bases). Per the germline V gene, CDR1 is SGHTA and CDR2 is FQGTGA. The CDR3 runs 16 residues. Trimming shortened V by 0 bases and J by 0 bases, and 8 bases separated the two germline ends. The CDR3 DNA is TGTGCCAGCAGCTTAACGGCGGGGACGAACACCGGGGAGCTGTTTTTT. Its translation is CASSLTAGTNTGELFF.

This chain connects TRBV2 to TRBJ1-2; TRBD1 agrees at 7 bases. The CDR3 has 15 residues. With 5 bases clipped from V and 2 bases from J, the junction kept 8 bases outside the gene matches. Germline V gives CDR1 SNHLY, CDR2 FYNNEI. The CDR3 protein is CASSRGQGGNYGYTF. The DNA of the CDR3 is TGTGCCAGCAGTAGGGGGCAGGGGGGGAACTATGGCTACACCTTC.

This chain uses TRBV11-3 with TRBJ2-6; 8 bases match TRBD2. Germline-derived CDR1 and CDR2 are SGHNT and YENEEA. The length of the CDR3 is 16 residues. J lost 2 bases, V lost 4 bases, and 4 bases had no gene match. CDR3 DNA sequence: TGTGCCAGCAGCTCCCGAGCGGGAGCTGGGGCCAACGTCCTGACTTTC. This encodes CASSSRAGAGANVLTF. The variable domain in full, completed from reference TRBV11-3 and TRBJ2-6, reads EAGVVQSPRYKIIEKKQPVAFWCNPISGHNTLYWYLQNLGQGPELLIRYENEEAVDDSQLPKDRFSAERLKGVDSTLKIQPAELGDSAVYLCASSSRAGAGANVLTFGAGSRLTVL.

In this sample, this clone turned up once. This rearrangement joins TRBV11-2 to TRBJ2-7; possible D gene TRBD2, 5 bases. Germline V CDR1 and CDR2: SGHAT, FQNNGV. This CDR3 comprises 12 residues. Trimming removed 5 bases from V and 4 bases from J, with 9 bases in between. Here the CDR3 DNA reads TGTGCCAGCAGCCACCGGGATTACGAGCAGTACTTC. Its protein product is CASSHRDYEQYF. The complete variable domain, with remaining parts taken from reference TRBV11-2 and TRBJ2-7, reads EAGVAQSPRYKIIEKRQSVAFWCNPISGHATLYWYQQILGQGPKLLIQFQNNGVVDDSQLPKDRFSAERLKGVDSTLKIQPAKLEDSAVYLCASSHRDYEQYFGPGTRLTVT.

The J gene is TRBJ2-3, the V gene TRBV3-1 (or the pseudogene TRBV3-2), with 14 bases identical to TRBD2. V shed 4 bases, J shed 0 bases, and the junction held 6 bases outside the gene matches. The CDR3 covers 18 residues. From germline, CDR1 is LGHDT and CDR2 YNNKEL (reference sequence). The CDR3: CASSPGLAGGASTDTQYF. The CDR3, as DNA: TGTGCCAGCAGCCCTGGACTAGCGGGAGGCGCTAGCACAGATACGCAGTATTTT.

The DNA of the CDR3 is TGTGCCAGCAGTTTAAGTTCTGGCCCTCAAGAGACCCAGTACTTC. Its protein is CASSLSSGPQETQYF. V and J are TRBV27 and TRBJ2-5, with unresolved D. The V gene lost 2 bases and the J gene lost 2 bases, with 12 bases spanning the gap. CDR3 length equals 15 residues. Germline lookup yields CDR1 MNHEY and CDR2 SMNVEV (reference sequence).

V and J are TRBV7-8 and TRBJ2-3; 9 bases match TRBD1. This CDR3 contains 13 residues. Germline V gives CDR1 SGHVS, CDR2 FQNEAQ. V was clipped by 5 bases and J by 5 bases; unmatched bases: 2. The CDR3 nucleotides read TGTGCCAGCAGCCGACAGGGGGAAGATACGCAGTATTTT. This translates into CASSRQGEDTQYF.